This entry lists 30 T cell receptor beta chains sequenced from one sample in a study of beta chain features in type 1 diabetes. Notes on the study in general: People with Type 1 diabetes carried modestly yet significantly shorter TCRB CDR3s in all four CD4+ subsets.

For these TCRs, the target antigens are not known. Expressed TCRB transcripts got sequenced, as all isolated RNA was reverse transcribed. Here immunoSEQ multiplex PCR was the method, and the copy in TCRdb shows in-frame clones only, minus some. Of a few hundred thousand clones listed, 9.6% are singletons. Sequences were obtained from central memory CD4+ T cells from blood. The receptors shown here come from a man aged 25-40 years with type 1 diabetes.

There are many counts of this clone. The chain has TRBV29-1 and TRBJ2-3, with TRBD2 matching over 7 bases. There are 15 residues in the CDR3. Looked up from germline, CDR1 is SQVTM and CDR2 is ANQGSEA. Trimming at V came to 4 bases and at J to 3 bases, leaving 10 bases not matched to a gene. CDR3 nucleotides: TGCAGCGTTGCCGGGACTAAGGGAGGGACAGATACGCAGTATTTT. This encodes CSVAGTKGGTDTQYF.

This clone was seen many times. The chain recombines TRBV27 with TRBJ2-7; 12 nucleotides align to TRBD2. Germline CDR1 and CDR2: MNHEY and SMNVEV (reference sequence). Trimming removed 6 bases from V and 5 bases from J; junction bases left unmatched: 11. The CDR3 contains 16 residues. CDR3 sequence reads: CASRNLAGGSQDEQYF. The CDR3 DNA is TGTGCCAGCAGGAATCTAGCGGGAGGGTCCCAGGACGAGCAGTACTTC.

The chain combines TRBV9 with TRBJ1-2, with 7 bases lining up with TRBD1. J gave up 8 bases and V 4 bases, and 8 bases lay outside the gene matches. Germline CDR1 and CDR2: SGDLS and YYNGEE. This CDR3 contains 13 residues. The chain's CDR3 is CASSLDRVHGYTF. For the CDR3, the DNA is TGTGCCAGCAGCCTCGACAGGGTGCACGGCTACACCTTC.

This chain connects TRBV4-3 to TRBJ2-7; the D gene is possibly TRBD2 (6 bases). The length of the CDR3 is 13 residues. The V end was cut by 4 bases, the J end by 3 bases, with 10 bases between. Germline lookup yields CDR1 LGHNA and CDR2 YSLEER. The CDR3, as DNA: TGCGCCAGCAGCCTCGCGCGGGACTACGAGCAGTACTTC. Translated: CASSLARDYEQYF.

The CDR3 sequence: CASMPGNTGELFF. DNA of the CDR3: TGTGCCAGCATGCCAGGGAACACCGGGGAGCTGTTTTTT. The genes are TRBV11-2 and TRBJ2-2; no definite D call. The CDR3 spans 13 residues. The V end lost 7 bases, the J end lost 1 base, and 7 bases lay between the germline ends. The V gene's germline CDR1 is SGHAT and CDR2 FQNNGV.

The V and J genes are TRBV11-3 and TRBJ1-2, with D perhaps TRBD1 (5 bases). V dropped 4 bases and J dropped 6 bases, with 12 bases sitting between them. This CDR3 is 13 amino acids long. CDR1 is SGHNT, CDR2 YENEEA, per germline. In DNA form, the CDR3 reads TGTGCCAGCAGCTCTACTTCGGGGGATGGCTACACCTTC. Its translation is CASSSTSGDGYTF.

To note about this clone: A read error is likely here: a far larger clone is one base away. The same CDR3 is also encoded by other DNA sequences in this sample. The rearrangement uses TRBV5-4 and TRBJ2-7; TRBD2 matches 7 bases. In germline, CDR1 is SGHNT, CDR2 YYREEE (reference sequence). The ends lost 4 bases at V and 1 base at J; junction bases unmatched: 5. The CDR3 loop spans 14 amino acids. The DNA for the CDR3 is TGTGCCAGCAGCCAAGCTAGCGGTTCCTACGAGCAGTACTTC. It is translated as CASSQASGSYEQYF.

This clone was picked up a small number of times. This chain links TRBV25-1 with TRBJ1-2; TRBD1 matches at 10 bases. CDR1 is MGHDK and CDR2 is SYGVNS in the germline V gene. The CDR3 contains 17 residues. The trim removed 4 bases at V and 3 bases at J, leaving 11 bases unmatched. The CDR3 here is CASSARGTGEGYYGYTF. CDR3 DNA sequence: TGTGCCAGCAGTGCACGCGGGACAGGGGAAGGTTACTATGGCTACACCTTC.

This clone occurred a few times. The rearrangement uses TRBV2 and TRBJ2-5, with D hard to call. V shed 7 bases and J shed 5 bases, with 17 bases lying between them. CDR1 and CDR2 (germline): SNHLY, FYNNEI. There are 14 residues in the CDR3. The CDR3 spells CASIPGHRSETQYF. CDR3 coding DNA: TGTGCCAGCATTCCCGGGCACCGCTCCGAGACCCAGTACTTC. Drawing the rest from reference TRBV2 and TRBJ2-5, the complete variable domain is EPEVTQTPSHQVTQMGQEVILRCVPISNHLYFYWYRQILGQKVEFLVSFYNNEISEKSEIFDDQFSVERPDGSNFTLKIRSTKLEDSAMYFCASIPGHRSETQYFGPGTRLLVL.

The chain employs TRBV19 and TRBJ1-1; D gene ambiguous. V was clipped by 3 bases and J by 10 bases, with 15 bases between them. Germline V CDR1 and CDR2: LNHDA, SQIVND (reference sequence). The CDR3 extends over 13 amino acids. DNA for the CDR3: TGTGCCAGTAGTATCGGCTCCGCCGAGAGAGCTTTCTTT. The encoded protein is CASSIGSAERAFF.

The V call is TRBV27, the J call TRBJ2-5, with 7 positions matching TRBD2. CDR3 size: 17 residues. Germline lookup yields CDR1 MNHEY and CDR2 SMNVEV (reference sequence). Trimming at V came to 4 bases and at J to 5 bases, leaving 16 bases not matched to a gene. CDR3 nucleotide sequence: TGTGCCAGCAGTTCGATCCGCCTCGCGGGAGAGGTTGAGACCCAGTACTTC. Amino acids: CASSSIRLAGEVETQYF.

The V and J genes are TRBV6-5 and TRBJ1-2; no firm D call. The ends were cut back, 6 bases at V and 1 base at J, with 9 bases in the middle. CDR1 is MNHEY, CDR2 SVGAGI, per germline. CDR3 length equals 13 residues. The CDR3 coding sequence is TGTGCCAGCAGCGAGAAGAGTAACTATGGCTACACCTTC. It yields the protein CASSEKSNYGYTF.

J is TRBJ1-2 and V is TRBV6-5; 7 positions agree with TRBD1. The CDR3 consists of 13 residues. Trimming cost V 4 bases and J 7 bases; bases outside gene matches: 6. The V gene's germline CDR1 is MNHEY and CDR2 SVGAGI. The CDR3 DNA reads as TGTGCCAGCAGTTTACAGGGGATCCGTGGCTACACCTTC. It encodes CASSLQGIRGYTF.

The chain couples TRBV11-2 to TRBJ2-6; D remains ambiguous. Germline CDR1 and CDR2: SGHAT and FQNNGV. This CDR3 contains 15 residues. The V end lost 3 bases, the J end lost 4 bases, and 10 bases lay between the germline ends. The CDR3 DNA reads TGTGCCAGCAGCTTGGATGCTTCAGGGGCCAACGTCCTGACTTTC. Its protein product is CASSLDASGANVLTF.

The gene calls are TRBV7-3 and TRBJ2-1; no definite D call. The CDR3 is 15 amino acids. The V gene's germline CDR1 is SGHTA and CDR2 FQGTGA. Trimming took 5 bases from V and 0 from J, leaving 11 bases between them. DNA for the CDR3: TGTGCCAGCAGCCTCATCCAGAGCTCCTACAATGAGCAGTTCTTC. This codes for CASSLIQSSYNEQFF.

This clone occurred a few times. The genes are TRBV7-2 and TRBJ1-5, with D unclear. The germline V gene has CDR1 SGHTA and CDR2 FQGNSA. The CDR3 is 13 amino acids. The V gene lost 4 bases and the J gene lost 1 base, with 5 bases spanning the gap. The CDR3 region has the DNA TGTGCCAGCAGCTCGGACAGCAATCAGCCCCAGCATTTT. Protein sequence: CASSSDSNQPQHF.

V is TRBV28 and J is TRBJ2-7, with 9 bases identical to TRBD1. V shed 7 bases, J shed 4 bases, and the junction held 11 bases outside the gene matches. CDR3 length equals 15 residues. The V gene's germline CDR1 is MDHEN and CDR2 SYDVKM. This CDR3 is CASIPTGTGIYEQYF. As DNA, the CDR3 is TGTGCCAGCATTCCCACCGGGACAGGGATTTACGAGCAGTACTTC.

This chain links TRBV7-9 with TRBJ1-4; possible D gene TRBD1, 6 bases. The CDR3 contains 18 residues. The germline V gene has CDR1 SEHNR and CDR2 FQNEAQ (reference sequence). V shed 4 bases and J shed 0 bases, with 18 bases lying between them. For the CDR3, the DNA is TGTGCCAGCAGCTCCCCCCAGGGAGGGGGAACAACTAATGAAAAACTGTTTTTT. It is translated as CASSSPQGGGTTNEKLFF. Full variable domain (missing parts from reference TRBV7-9 and TRBJ1-4): DTGVSQNPRHKITKRGQNVTFRCDPISEHNRLYWYRQTLGQGPEFLTYFQNEAQLEKSRLLSDRFSAERPKGSFSTLEIQRTEQGDSAMYLCASSSPQGGGTTNEKLFFGSGTQLSVL.

The chain employs TRBV6-5 and TRBJ2-5; no firm D call. Germline V gene data show CDR1 as MNHEY and CDR2 as SVGAGI. The CDR3 runs 12 residues. V was cut by 2 bases and J by 5 bases, with 6 bases left in between. CDR3 residues: CASSYGWETQYF. CDR3 DNA: TGTGCCAGCAGTTACGGTTGGGAGACCCAGTACTTC.

This clone was observed a handful of times. The chain couples TRBV28 to TRBJ1-2; no clear D gene. Trimming removed 2 bases at V and 6 bases at J, with 7 bases between. The CDR3 covers 12 residues. Germline lookup yields CDR1 MDHEN and CDR2 SYDVKM. The CDR3 region is CASSLIPDGYTF. The CDR3 DNA follows: TGTGCCAGCAGTTTAATCCCGGATGGCTACACCTTC.

The sample holds one count of this clone. This sample includes further DNA sequences coding for the same CDR3. The chain combines TRBV7-2 with TRBJ2-1; TRBD1 matches 7 bases. The CDR3 runs to 13 residues. Germline assignment: CDR1 SGHTA and CDR2 FQGNSA. J was trimmed by 4 bases and V by 6 bases; bases with no gene match: 3. CDR3 bases: TGTGCCAGCAGTCTGGGACAGTACAATGAGCAGTTCTTC. Protein product: CASSLGQYNEQFF.

This clone was counted between two and nine times. The V call is TRBV7-2, the J call TRBJ1-2; 7 bases map to TRBD1. CDR1 is SGHTA and CDR2 is FQGNSA in the germline V gene. The CDR3 length is 13 residues. V shed 3 bases, J shed 8 bases, and the junction held 6 bases outside the gene matches. CDR3 nucleotide sequence: TGTGCCAGCAGCTTCTCAGGGGGTGGCGGCTACACCTTC. It encodes CASSFSGGGGYTF.

V gene TRBV14 combines with J gene TRBJ2-2; 9 bases are shared with TRBD2. Germline V CDR1 and CDR2: SGHDN, FVKESK. Germline trimming cut 4 bases from V and 7 bases from J; bases unmatched to any gene: 4. The length of the CDR3 is 14 residues. CDR3 in DNA: TGTGCCAGCAGCCCCCTAGCGGGGAACGGGGAGCTGTTTTTT. Its protein is CASSPLAGNGELFF.

This clone turned up a few times. The CDR3 nucleotides read TGTGCCAGCAGAGACAGGCCAACCGCAGATACGCAGTATTTT. The encoded protein is CASRDRPTADTQYF. This chain links TRBV2 with TRBJ2-3; a weak D match, TRBD1 (6 bases). CDR3 length: 14 amino acids. V was clipped by 6 bases and J by 4 bases, with 14 bases between them. CDR1 and CDR2 from the germline V gene are SNHLY and FYNNEI.

The rearrangement joins TRBV28 to TRBJ2-5; 7 bases are shared with TRBD1. This CDR3 region has 15 residues. Trimming took 3 bases from V and 4 from J; bases not matched to a gene: 8. Germline loops: CDR1 MDHEN, CDR2 SYDVKM. The CDR3 sequence: CASSFGQGVGETQYF. In nucleotides, the CDR3 is TGTGCCAGCAGTTTTGGCCAGGGGGTAGGAGAGACCCAGTACTTC. The full variable domain, rest sourced from reference TRBV28 and TRBJ2-5, is DVKVTQSSRYLVKRTGEKVFLECVQDMDHENMFWYRQDPGLGLRLIYFSYDVKMKEKGDIPEGYSVSREKKERFSLILESASTNQTSMYLCASSFGQGVGETQYFGPGTRLLVL.

This clone was counted a few times. The rearrangement joins TRBV5-1 to TRBJ2-5, with 9 bases identical to TRBD1. Germline V gene data show CDR1 as SGHRS and CDR2 as YFSETQ. The length of the CDR3 is 15 residues. With V trimmed by 6 bases and J by 3 bases, 9 bases remained unmatched. CDR3 residues: CASTTGGAGEETQYF. The CDR3 coding sequence is TGCGCCAGCACAACAGGGGGCGCAGGGGAAGAGACCCAGTACTTC.

This clone was seen a handful of times. The chain has TRBV28 and TRBJ1-3; D is uncertain. Trimming left V 5 bases short and J 2 bases short, with 10 bases between. This CDR3 is built from 14 residues. Germline lookup yields CDR1 MDHEN and CDR2 SYDVKM. The DNA of the CDR3 is TGTGCCAGCAGTGGGTACAGAACTGGAAACACCATATATTTT. It encodes CASSGYRTGNTIYF.

In its sample, this clone was seen a few times. The chain joins TRBV14 to TRBJ2-5, with D tentatively TRBD1 or TRBD2 (5 bases each). This CDR3 contains 15 residues. V dropped 1 base and J dropped 5 bases, with 14 bases sitting between them. CDR1 and CDR2 (germline): SGHDN, FVKESK. The CDR3 DNA follows: TGTGCCAGCAGCCAAGGGGGGAGCAAGGGCGAGACCCAGTACTTC. Its protein product is CASSQGGSKGETQYF.

The chain links TRBV6-6 to TRBJ2-3; 7 bases align to TRBD1. This CDR3 has 15 amino acids. Germline CDR1 is MNHNY and CDR2 is SVGAGI (reference sequence). The V and J ends lost 0 bases and 3 bases, in that order; junction bases with no gene match: 3. CDR3 bases: TGTGCCAGCAGTTACTCCGACAGGGTGACAGATACGCAGTATTTT. Translating gives CASSYSDRVTDTQYF.

A few counts support this clone. The chain couples TRBV12-2 to TRBJ1-1. TRBV12-2 is marked as a pseudogene. The CDR3 contains 15 residues. This CDR3 is CAFKARPCRDTEAFF. The CDR3 DNA reads as TGTGCGTTTAAAGCTCGGCCTTGTAGGGACACTGAAGCTTTCTTT.